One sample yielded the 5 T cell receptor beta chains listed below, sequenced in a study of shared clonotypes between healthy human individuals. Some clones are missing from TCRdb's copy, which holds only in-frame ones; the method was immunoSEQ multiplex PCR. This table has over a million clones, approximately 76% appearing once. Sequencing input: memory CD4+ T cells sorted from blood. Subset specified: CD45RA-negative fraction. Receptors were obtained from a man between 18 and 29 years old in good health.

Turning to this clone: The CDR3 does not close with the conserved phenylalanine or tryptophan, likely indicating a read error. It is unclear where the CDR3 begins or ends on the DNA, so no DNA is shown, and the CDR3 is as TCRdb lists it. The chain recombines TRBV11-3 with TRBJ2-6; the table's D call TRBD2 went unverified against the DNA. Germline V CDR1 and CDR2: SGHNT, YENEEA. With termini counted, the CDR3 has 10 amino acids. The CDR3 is CASSLDKEPG.

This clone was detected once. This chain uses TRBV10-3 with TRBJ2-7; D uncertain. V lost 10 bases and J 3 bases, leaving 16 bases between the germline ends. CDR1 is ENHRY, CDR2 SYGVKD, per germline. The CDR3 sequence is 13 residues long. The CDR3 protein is CATLGGGYYEQYF. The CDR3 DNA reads TGTGCCACCCTGGGCGGTGGATACTACGAGCAGTACTTC.

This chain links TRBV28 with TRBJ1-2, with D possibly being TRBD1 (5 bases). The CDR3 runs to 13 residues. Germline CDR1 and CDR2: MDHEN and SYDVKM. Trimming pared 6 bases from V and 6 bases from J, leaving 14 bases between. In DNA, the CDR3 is TGTGCCAGCAGCCTCGGAAGGGGCAATGGCTACACCTTC. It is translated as CASSLGRGNGYTF.

The CDR3 sequence is CASSPPSGASYNEQFF. As DNA, the CDR3 is TGTGCCAGCTCACCACCGTCGGGGGCCTCCTACAATGAGCAGTTCTTC. This rearrangement joins TRBV18 to TRBJ2-1, with D perhaps matching TRBD1 or TRBD2 (6 bases each). V lost 0 bases, J lost 0 bases, and 9 bases lay in between. The length of the CDR3 is 16 residues. The germline gives CDR1 KGHSH, CDR2 LQKENI.

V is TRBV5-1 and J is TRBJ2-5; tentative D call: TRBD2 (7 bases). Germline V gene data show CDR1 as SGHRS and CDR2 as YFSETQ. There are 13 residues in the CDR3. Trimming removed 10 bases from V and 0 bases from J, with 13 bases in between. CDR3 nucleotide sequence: TGCGCCCCCAGGCGGGGGCACCAAGAGACCCAGTACTTC. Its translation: CAPRRGHQETQYF.